These T cell receptor beta chains were read from a single sample in a study of Ad26.COV2.S vaccination and SARS-CoV-2 variants. Profiled with immunoSEQ multiplex PCR; TCRdb holds only in-frame clones, not every one. Among some 500,000 clones listed, about 88% were seen once. Sequencing was performed on peripheral blood, taken in a trial of Ad26.COV2.S vaccine versus placebo. These TCRs come from a person aged 18-60 years who received the Ad26.COV2.S COVID-19 vaccine or a placebo. CDR3s include the opening cysteine and the closing phenylalanine or tryptophan. Fields, in order: clone size, V gene, D gene, J gene, CDR3 DNA, CDR3 protein. A D gene is named only where the DNA matches it firmly. Clone size is shown for a subset of rows, as once, few, many or a class of expanded clone.

abundance: -; v_gene: TRBV28; d_gene: -; j_gene: TRBJ1-2; CDR3nt: TGTGCCAGCAGTTTATGGCCACCCAACTATGGCTACACCTTC; CDR3aa: CASSLWPPNYGYTF
abundance: -; v_gene: TRBV11-2; d_gene: -; j_gene: TRBJ1-2; CDR3nt: TGTGCCAGCAGCTCATTGGATAACTATGGCTACACCTTC; CDR3aa: CASSSLDNYGYTF
abundance: -; v_gene: TRBV6-2/TRBV6-3; d_gene: -; j_gene: TRBJ2-2; CDR3nt: TGTGCCAGCAGTTCGAGAGGGGAGAACACCGGGGAGCTGTTTTTT; CDR3aa: CASSSRGENTGELFF
abundance: -; v_gene: TRBV5-1; d_gene: TRBD2; j_gene: TRBJ2-2; CDR3nt: TGCGCCAGCAGCCAAAGACTAGCGGGAAGCACCGGGGAGCTGTTTTTT; CDR3aa: CASSQRLAGSTGELFF
abundance: -; v_gene: TRBV4-3; d_gene: TRBD1; j_gene: TRBJ1-4; CDR3nt: TGCGCCAGCAGCCAAGATTGGCAGGGGGGGAGGGCTAATGAAAAACTGTTTTTT; CDR3aa: CASSQDWQGGRANEKLFF
abundance: once; v_gene: TRBV27; d_gene: TRBD2; j_gene: TRBJ2-1; CDR3nt: TGTGCCAGCAGTTTCGCGCCGGGACTAGTACGGGAGCAGTTCTTC; CDR3aa: CASSFAPGLVREQFF
abundance: -; v_gene: TRBV10-3; d_gene: TRBD1; j_gene: TRBJ2-1; CDR3nt: TGTGCCATCAACGACAGGGGGGATGGTGAGCAGTTCTTC; CDR3aa: CAINDRGDGEQFF
abundance: -; v_gene: TRBV4-3; d_gene: -; j_gene: TRBJ2-1; CDR3nt: TGCGCCAGCAGCCAACAGTCACGGGGCGGCAATGAGCAGTTCTTC; CDR3aa: CASSQQSRGGNEQFF
abundance: few; v_gene: TRBV19; d_gene: -; j_gene: TRBJ1-1; CDR3nt: TGTGCCAGTACCGTTGGGGTAGAATCCACTGAAGCTTTCTTT; CDR3aa: CASTVGVESTEAFF
abundance: -; v_gene: TRBV29-1; d_gene: -; j_gene: TRBJ1-2; CDR3nt: TGCAGCGTTGCCGGGCAGCTGTATGGCTACACCTTC; CDR3aa: CSVAGQLYGYTF
abundance: few; v_gene: TRBV4-3; d_gene: -; j_gene: TRBJ1-5; CDR3nt: TGCGCCAGCAGCCAGGGAACGGGGTTCGATCAGCCCCAGCATTTT; CDR3aa: CASSQGTGFDQPQHF
abundance: -; v_gene: TRBV19; d_gene: -; j_gene: TRBJ2-5; CDR3nt: TGTGCCAGCCTAAAGTTGGGGGACGAGACCCAGTACTTC; CDR3aa: CASLKLGDETQYF
abundance: -; v_gene: TRBV7-2; d_gene: -; j_gene: TRBJ1-5; CDR3nt: TGTGCCAGCAGCCAGTTCCGGGACAGCAATCAGCCCCAGCATTTT; CDR3aa: CASSQFRDSNQPQHF
abundance: -; v_gene: TRBV28; d_gene: TRBD2; j_gene: TRBJ2-2; CDR3nt: TGTGCCAGCAGTTTCGGACTAGCCCGAGTGGTCGGGGAGCTGTTTTTT; CDR3aa: CASSFGLARVVGELFF
abundance: -; v_gene: TRBV10-2; d_gene: -; j_gene: TRBJ1-2; CDR3nt: TGCGCCAGCAGGGCTATGTCCCTACCTAACTATGGCTACACCTTC; CDR3aa: CASRAMSLPNYGYTF
abundance: few; v_gene: TRBV27; d_gene: -; j_gene: TRBJ1-2; CDR3nt: TGTGCCAGCAGCACCGGGGGGCGTGGCTACACCTTC; CDR3aa: CASSTGGRGYTF
abundance: -; v_gene: TRBV11-1; d_gene: -; j_gene: TRBJ2-7; CDR3nt: TGTGCCAGCAGCGTCGAGGGGGGGGCCGCTGGTGAGCAGTACTTC; CDR3aa: CASSVEGGAAGEQYF
abundance: -; v_gene: TRBV28; d_gene: TRBD1; j_gene: TRBJ1-2; CDR3nt: TGTGCCAGCACAGGACAGGTGTTTGGCTACACCTTC; CDR3aa: CASTGQVFGYTF
abundance: once; v_gene: TRBV5-4; d_gene: -; j_gene: TRBJ1-2; CDR3nt: TGTGCCAGCAGCTTCATTGCAGGTCATGGCTACACCTTC; CDR3aa: CASSFIAGHGYTF
abundance: -; v_gene: TRBV13; d_gene: TRBD1; j_gene: TRBJ2-1; CDR3nt: TGTGCCAGCAGCTTTCCTTCCGGGACAGGGAACGTTGAGCAGTTCTTC; CDR3aa: CASSFPSGTGNVEQFF
abundance: few; v_gene: TRBV30; d_gene: -; j_gene: TRBJ1-4; CDR3nt: TGTGCCTGGGAAAGGGTAGATGAAAAACTGTTTTTT; CDR3aa: CAWERVDEKLFF
abundance: -; v_gene: TRBV3-1/TRBV3-2; d_gene: -; j_gene: TRBJ1-1; CDR3nt: TGTGCCAGCAGCCATCGGCTTAGCGACACTGAAGCTTTCTTT; CDR3aa: CASSHRLSDTEAFF
abundance: -; v_gene: TRBV5-1; d_gene: -; j_gene: TRBJ2-2; CDR3nt: TGCGCCAGCAGCTTGGTTCCAGGGAGGAACACCGGGGAGCTGTTTTTT; CDR3aa: CASSLVPGRNTGELFF